A single sample is the source of the 9 T cell receptor beta chains below, sequenced in a study of blood T cell repertoires in COVID-19. Clones were read by immunoSEQ multiplex PCR, and TCRdb kept only the in-frame ones, dropping some. The table includes 150,000 to 200,000 clones, 85% detected once. Material: peripheral blood. Receptors originate from a human donor with acute or convalescent COVID-19. The donor label of this sample is uncertain.

Only one count was recorded for this clone. V and J are TRBV20-1 and TRBJ2-1; D is undetermined. Germline loops: CDR1 DFQATT, CDR2 SNEGSKA (reference sequence). With 4 bases removed from V and 4 bases from J, the gap between germline ends came to 5 bases. The CDR3 has 11 amino acids. The CDR3 loop reads CSATHYNEQFF. In DNA form, the CDR3 reads TGCAGTGCTACCCATTACAATGAGCAGTTCTTC.

The rearrangement uses TRBV12-3 or TRBV12-4 and TRBJ2-7, with D uncertain. V lost 3 bases and J lost 3, with 6 bases in between. The CDR3 is made up of 12 amino acids. The DNA for the CDR3 is TGTGCCAGCAGTTTGCAGATCTACGAGCAGTACTTC. Translating gives CASSLQIYEQYF.

The gene calls are TRBV5-4 and TRBJ1-2, with 9 bases lining up with TRBD1. From germline, CDR1 is SGHNT and CDR2 YYREEE (reference sequence). This CDR3 has 14 residues. V lost 4 bases, J lost 7 bases, and 8 bases stayed unmatched. Here the CDR3 DNA reads TGTGCCAGCAGCAAACCGGACAGGGGATCTGGCTACACCTTC. Residues: CASSKPDRGSGYTF. Filled out from reference TRBV5-4 and TRBJ1-2, the complete variable domain reads ETGVTQSPTHLIKTRGQQVTLRCSSQSGHNTVSWYQQALGQGPQFIFQYYREEENGRGNFPPRFSGLQFPNYSSELNVNALELDDSALYLCASSKPDRGSGYTFGSGTRLTVV.

This sequence joins TRBV11-2 and TRBJ2-2; 8 nucleotides agree with TRBD2. The V gene end was trimmed by 5 bases and the J gene end by 7 bases; junction bases not matched to a gene: 9. The CDR3 is 15 amino acids. Germline V CDR1 and CDR2: SGHAT, FQNNGV. CDR3 loop: CASSGARGGYGELFF. The CDR3 coding sequence is TGTGCCAGCAGCGGTGCTCGGGGGGGATACGGGGAGCTGTTTTTT.

The chain links TRBV18 to TRBJ1-4, with TRBD1 matching 8 bases. The ends lost 5 bases at V and 7 bases at J; junction bases unmatched: 3. The length of the CDR3 is 13 residues. The germline CDR1 and CDR2 sequences are KGHSH and LQKENI. For the CDR3, the DNA is TGTGCCAGCTCATCGGACAGGGTTGAAAAACTGTTTTTT. Translated, it gives CASSSDRVEKLFF.

This chain connects TRBV9 to TRBJ2-3; no firm D call. V dropped 1 base and J dropped 0 bases, with 6 bases sitting between them. Germline V lookup: CDR1 SGDLS, CDR2 YYNGEE. The CDR3 length is 14 residues. The CDR3 nucleotides read TGTGCCAGCAGCGTACTCACTAGCACAGATACGCAGTATTTT. Its translation is CASSVLTSTDTQYF.

The rearrangement joins TRBV9 to TRBJ1-1; 7 positions match TRBD1. V lost 1 base to trimming and J lost 7 bases; unmatched junction nucleotides: 4. The germline CDR1 and CDR2 sequences are SGDLS and YYNGEE. The CDR3 contains 13 residues. Here the CDR3 DNA reads TGTGCCAGCAGCGTACCAGGGGGAAATGAAGCTTTCTTT. Translated: CASSVPGGNEAFF.

This chain joins TRBV9 and TRBJ1-5; no reliable D call. V was clipped by 0 bases and J by 3 bases, with 4 bases between them. Germline V gives CDR1 SGDLS, CDR2 YYNGEE. The CDR3 loop spans 13 amino acids. CDR3 sequence (DNA): TGTGCCAGCAGCGTAGGGCTCAATCAGCCCCAGCATTTT. This codes for CASSVGLNQPQHF.

The CDR3 is CASSGRQGGHPNTGELFF. The CDR3 DNA sequence: TGTGCCAGCAGCGGACGACAGGGGGGCCACCCGAACACCGGGGAGCTGTTTTTT. The rearrangement joins TRBV13 to TRBJ2-2; 9 bases align to TRBD1. Germline CDR1 is PRHDT and CDR2 is FYEKMQ (reference sequence). The CDR3 contains 18 residues. The J segment lost 0 bases and the V segment lost 5 bases, leaving 10 bases of the junction unmatched.